The entry below gives a single T cell receptor (beta chain) sequence along with its context. Its antigen is unknown. Germline CDR1 and CDR2: GTSNPN and SVGIG (reference sequence). The V end was cut by 0 bases, the J end by 6 bases, with 9 bases between. The CDR3 runs to 13 residues. cDNA prepared by RNA extraction and subsequent reverse transcription served as the template for sequencing. Sequencing used immunoSEQ multiplex PCR; TCRdb keeps in-frame clones, though not all of them. Among about 160,000 clones listed, 65% were seen once. These data are taken from a study of CD8+ T cells in alopecia areata. Regarding the study as a whole: Lesional scalp exceeded normal scalp in clonality, especially in alopecia totalis/universalis. Among the top 100, expanded CD8+ clones, as well as scalp clonality, were significantly decreased by tofacitinib.

Treatment specified: oral pan-JAK inhibitor, 5-10 mg twice daily. From alopecia areata patients, lesional scalp punch biopsies and peripheral blood were collected. The clonotype originates from a human donor with alopecia areata. The source was CD4+ T cells sorted from blood, collected at week 4, from a patient treated with tofacitinib. The chain joins TRBV30 to TRBJ1-3; D uncertain. Written as DNA, the CDR3 is TGTGCCTGGAGTGTACGCTCGCCAAACACCATATATTTT. Amino acid sequence: CAWSVRSPNTIYF.